The present entry profiles one TCR beta chain with its context. Its antigen remains undetermined. No base qualities exist here, and no much larger clone lies one base off it. Trimming removed 4 bases from V and 6 bases from J, leaving 13 bases between the germline ends. Via the germline V gene (reference sequence), CDR1 is LNHDA and CDR2 SQIVND. The CDR3, from cysteine to phenylalanine, totals 13 residues. The entry retains the CDR3 DNA only, 39 bases that are in frame from base 1. The cohort comprised fewer than 750 healthy bone marrow donors. At the time of sampling, every cohort member was nominally healthy, though immune exposures that went unrecorded were likely present. The donor was CMV seronegative and was included in the group of a few hundred seronegative cohort members. A peripheral blood sample was provided by each donor, and peripheral blood mononuclear cells were used for TCR beta sequencing. The Qiagen DNeasy Blood Extraction Kit was used to extract genomic DNA from the blood cell samples.

This entry comes from a study of cytomegalovirus exposure and HLA in healthy donors (dated by TCRdb to about 2017). General notes on the study: An earlier analysis of 587 of the donors reported approximately 300 Gb of sequence data and 95 million to 140 million unique TCR beta sequences obtained from around 170 million T cells. An early release that covered some 630 HLA-typed donors contained approximately 300 gigabases of sequencing data and 85 million to 100 million unique TCR sequences. Of the 398 genotyped donors, roughly 80% fell in the genetic ancestry cluster associated with self-reported Caucasian donors. The study was designed to test whether signatures of past pathogen exposure could be identified by cataloging public T cell receptors. The study used immunosequencing to profile the T cell repertoires of approximately 650 subjects and linked those repertoires to cytomegalovirus serostatus. Along with the roughly 700-subject first cohort, a separate validation cohort of around 120 different subjects was used. To predict cytomegalovirus infection status, the study brought together high-throughput TCR immunosequencing, statistical association of individual TCRs with disease status, and machine learning. A later analysis re-analyzed previously published TCR beta repertoires from about 730 donors and added high-resolution HLA genotyping to study TCR occurrence patterns. In the later analysis, no new phenotypic data were used to find candidate immune exposures; instead, reliance was placed on TCR beta sequences and their occurrence across donors. An earlier analysis of around 580 of the donors used high-throughput TCR beta sequencing to judge whether each TCR beta V gene segment behaved as functional or pseudogenic. Alongside the repertoire data, information on donor age, sex, ethnicity and CMV serostatus was compiled. A later genetic analysis took genome-wide SNP genotypes for 398 of the 666 donors and used that subset as a discovery cohort. All discovery cohort repertoires had been generated using a single sequencing platform. HLA typing included class I and class II loci at four-digit resolution. Typing coverage varied by locus: roughly 620-640 donors for A, B, C, DRB1 and DQB1; approximately 500 for DQA1; approximately 610 for DPA1; roughly 450 for DPB1. Four or five DR-DQ haplotypes were treated as single units for association and clustering because of strong linkage in the cohort. On average, roughly 250,000 unique TCR beta nucleotide sequences were sequenced per donor among several hundred genotyped donors of the cohort, with roughly 18% of those sequences being non-productive.

Points the paper makes about the study in general: Correlated functional status among segregating V segments might reflect linkage disequilibrium, but an unknown experimental factor could not be ruled out. The cohort was sequenced for TCR beta chains only, and without alpha or paired-chain data the features that could be detected were limited. In a later analysis, HLA-associated TCR beta chains showed more clonal expansion and lower generation probabilities than non-associated chains that were equally common. Broadly in line with IMGT annotations, most TCR beta V segments showed up in productive rearrangements about 90% or about 30% of the time in an earlier analysis of 450 to 750 of the donors. The sequencing pipeline was judged likely to have produced a cluster of highly shared sequence variants as a technical artifact. Cytomegalovirus status was reported to be diagnosed by the classifier with high specificity and sensitivity in both the original and validation cohorts. A few of the identified cytomegalovirus-associated TCR beta chains were confirmed in vitro to be specific for cytomegalovirus antigens. When HLA alleles, especially DR and DQ, strongly co-occurred, attributing TCR associations to individual alleles was difficult. Because counts were too low, fewer than 20 rarely observed V segments, including chromosome 9 orphons, were excluded from the earlier analysis of a few hundred of the donors. A later genetic analysis reported fewer N-insertions in productive TCRs among donors in an Asian-associated ancestry cluster than the approximately 670-donor mean. In a later analysis, the rate of TCR association differed among HLA loci, with DRB1 alleles having the most associated TCRs and HLA-C alleles having the fewest. Across donors, most TCR sequences were observed very rarely, whereas some public TCRs were present in many individuals. V-gene and J-gene trimming of TCR beta chains was associated with a missense DCLRE1C variant in a later genetic analysis, and the association was replicated in an independent cohort. In a later analysis, several top co-occurrence clusters were reported to appear linked to parvovirus B19, influenza, CMV and Epstein-Barr virus. Immune exposure information for the cohort was limited to CMV serostatus. In a later analysis, most CMV-associated TCR beta chains were found to appear HLA-restricted, with HLA associations seemingly driven largely by CMV exposure. The 87-base-pair reads could not distinguish some IMGT-functional V segments, including TRBV6-2 and TRBV6-3, so those segments were excluded. It was suggested by the authors that the approach could potentially be generalized to other disease states and immunological phenotypes. Roughly uniform sequencing depth across donors was assumed in presence/absence analyses, although this assumption may not hold. The study gave a list of about 150 TCR beta chains associated with cytomegalovirus. In a later analysis, 16,951 TCR beta sequences were associated with specific HLA alleles at a false discovery rate of 0.05. A further reported finding was that TCR beta sequences accurately predicted the HLA-A and HLA-B alleles for most subjects in the first cohort. Because HLA typing was unavailable for some donors at each locus, only the typed subset was used in association tests.

To prepare the library, the immunoSEQ multiplex PCR assay was applied. For the multiplex PCR, a mixture combining 60 forward primers for TCR Vbeta segments and 13 reverse primers for TCR Jbeta segments was used. The CDR3 region of rearranged TCR beta genes was amplified from genomic DNA by a multiplex PCR assay. Amplified TCR beta libraries were sequenced as 87-base-pair reads on the Illumina HiSeq System. The paper's data handling went like this. In a later analysis, roughly 80 million unique TCR beta chains were counted across the 500 to 700 repertoires, and roughly 10 million of these chains were shared by at least two donors. Raw reads were error-corrected and collapsed into unique sequences with a nearest-neighbor algorithm that merged closely related sequences to remove PCR and sequencing errors. CDR3 sequences were aligned to IMGT reference sequences to assign V, D and J gene segments. For a sequence to be retained, at least a six-nucleotide match to both a V gene segment and a J gene segment was required. A rearrangement counted as productive if the CDR3 had no stop codons and remained in frame with V and J, and every other rearrangement counted as non-productive. CDR3 was defined according to IMGT convention as the region running from the second conserved V-encoded cysteine to the conserved J-encoded phenylalanine. The earlier analysis of 550 to 650 of the donors excluded any sequence lacking an unambiguous match to a single V gene segment. An earlier analysis of 500 to 700 of the donors classified V segments as functional when productive rearrangements were above 56.7% and as segregating when the standard deviation between donors was above 5%. To diagnose cytomegalovirus status from the catalog of TCR beta chain sequences, a statistical classification framework was built. In a later analysis, V and J genes were assigned by comparing TCR nucleotide sequences against IMGT/GENE-DB human TR gene sequences. In a later analysis, CDR3 sequences and most-parsimonious VDJ recombination scenarios were assigned using the TCRdist pipeline. In a later analysis, each TCR beta chain was defined by its CDR3 amino acid sequence together with its V-gene family, and reads lacking a unique V-gene family were excluded. As a way to deal with suspected cross-contamination and a sequencing artifact, a later analysis dropped nearly 600 nucleotide sequences that were highly shared and had low generation probability. In a later analysis, a clonal expansion index was calculated for each public chain from normalized within-repertoire ranks of inferred template counts. A later analysis computed generation probabilities with a VDJ recombination model fitted to out-of-frame rearrangements, and checked the results against IGoR. Hypergeometric tests were used in a later analysis to score TCR-TCR, TCR-HLA and TCR-CMV co-occurrence, with a repertoire-size bias correction applied to the TCR pairs. A later analysis estimated false discovery rates by permuting HLA or CMV assignments 20 times. In a later analysis, co-occurring TCRs were grouped using DBSCAN, with TCRdist sequence similarity added in when clustering inside HLA-allele-positive subsets. Repertoires with fewer than 30,000 or more than 120,000 public chains, plus five repertoires with anomalous nucleotide sharing, were excluded from co-occurrence clustering. TCRdb provides this immuneACCESS table in a form limited to in-frame rearrangements. Some clones are lacking; in checked studies, under half of them reflect an unresolved V gene, and why the rest are absent is not known. Clonal size and the V and J genes are those of that table, whereas D and trimming came from the DNA. The sample table contains some 190,000 clones; only one count was recorded for about 82% of them. Of the sample, less than 2% falls within the top ten clones.

The sequence came from a woman aged 25-40 years in good health and CMV-seronegative. Sequencing was carried out using PBMCs. This chain joins TRBV19 to TRBJ2-7, and TRBD2 may be the D gene, going by 6 matching bases. The sequenced DNA: TGTGCCAGTAGTACCCGGTCGGGGGTCGAGCAGTACTTC. It codes for CASSTRSGVEQYF. Outside the CDR3, residues come from the reference TRBV19 and TRBJ2-7 proteins, so the full variable domain is: DGGITQSPKYLFRKEGQNVTLSCEQNLNHDAMYWYRQDPGQGLRLIYYSQIVNDFQKGDIAEGYSVSREKKESFPLTVTSAQKNPTAFYLCASSTRSGVEQYFGPGTRLTVT.